Below are 28 T cell receptor beta chains sequenced from a single sample in a study of control samples from healthy donors and cancer patients. Assay used: immunoSEQ multiplex PCR; TCRdb lists only in-frame clones, some missing. Of about 69,000 clones listed, roughly 84% are singletons. Input material: PBMCs. The source is a woman in her forties or fifties with lung cancer.

This chain joins TRBV5-1 and TRBJ2-1; D is perhaps TRBD2 (7 bases). Germline values: CDR1 SGHRS, CDR2 YFSETQ. V was trimmed by 2 bases and J by 4 bases, leaving 10 bases between them. The CDR3 runs 14 residues. CDR3 DNA: TGCGCCAGCAGCTTCGGGGGGCAATACAATGAGCAGTTCTTC. Amino acid sequence: CASSFGGQYNEQFF.

The V and J genes are TRBV4-3 and TRBJ1-4; the D gene is possibly TRBD1 (6 bases). V shed 4 bases and J shed 0 bases, with 15 bases lying between them. The CDR3 sequence is 17 residues long. CDR1 LGHNA and CDR2 YSLEER come from the germline V gene. The CDR3 DNA reads as TGCGCCAGCAGCCCCGGAGCCAGGGGCTCAACTAATGAAAAACTGTTTTTT. This codes for CASSPGARGSTNEKLFF.

This clone is labeled as medium-sized. The chain is built from TRBV28 and TRBJ1-1; D unclear. Trimming cost V 8 bases and J 2 bases, with 15 bases left between them. The germline gives CDR1 MDHEN, CDR2 SYDVKM. CDR3 length: 14 amino acids. CDR3 nucleotides: TGTGCCAGCCGGGCAGGACCTGATAACACTGAAGCTTTCTTT. This encodes CASRAGPDNTEAFF.

The V and J genes are TRBV7-9 and TRBJ2-7, with a weak D call TRBD2 (5 bases). This CDR3 is built from 14 residues. From germline, CDR1 is SEHNR and CDR2 FQNEAQ (reference sequence). The germline V and J ends were trimmed by 4 bases and 2 bases, with 12 bases remaining between them. The CDR3 region is CASSYKPGAYEQYF. The CDR3 DNA reads as TGTGCCAGCAGCTACAAGCCCGGGGCCTACGAGCAGTACTTC.

V usage is TRBV21-1 and J usage is TRBJ1-2; TRBD1, as called in the table, went unchecked against the DNA. TRBV21-1 is an annotated pseudogene. This CDR3 is built from 19 residues. The CDR3 sequence: CASSKRAGAQLIYSYGYTF. The CDR3 DNA is TGTGCCAGCAGCAAAAGGGCAGGGGCGCAACTTATATACTCGTATGGCTACACCTTC.

Points on this clone: This specimen includes other DNA sequences encoding the same CDR3. The genes are TRBV5-1 and TRBJ2-7, with TRBD2 as a possible D gene (5 bases). V was clipped by 3 bases and J by 1 base, with 8 bases between them. The CDR3 has 13 amino acids. CDR1 is SGHRS, CDR2 YFSETQ, per germline. CDR3 nucleotide sequence: TGCGCCAGCAGCTGGACGGGATCCTACGAGCAGTACTTC. As protein: CASSWTGSYEQYF.

The chain is built from TRBV11-2 and TRBJ2-5, with 7 nucleotides matching TRBD2. CDR1 SGHAT and CDR2 FQNNGV come from the germline V gene. V lost 5 bases and J lost 5; bases outside the gene matches: 17. CDR3 size: 17 residues. The CDR3 sequence is CASSSRTSSLGVETQYF. The CDR3 coding sequence is TGTGCCAGCAGCAGTCGGACTAGTAGTTTAGGTGTGGAGACCCAGTACTTC.

The V gene is TRBV18, the J gene TRBJ2-3; D not certain. The ends were cut back, 2 bases at V and 0 bases at J, with 9 bases in the middle. The length of the CDR3 is 15 residues. CDR1 is KGHSH and CDR2 is LQKENI in the germline V gene. CDR3 loop: CASSPTTDSTDTQYF. The DNA for the CDR3 is TGTGCCAGCTCACCAACCACAGACAGCACAGATACGCAGTATTTT.

This sequence joins TRBV27 and TRBJ1-5, with D possibly TRBD1 on 6 matching bases. The CDR3 is 18 amino acids. Per the germline V gene, CDR1 is MNHEY and CDR2 is SMNVEV (reference sequence). Trimming took off 6 bases at V and 1 base at J, with 22 bases between the two ends. The DNA for the CDR3 is TGTGCCAGCAGGATAACCGGGACACCTCCGGGCAGCAATCAGCCCCAGCATTTT. Translated, it gives CASRITGTPPGSNQPQHF.

The genes are TRBV5-1 and TRBJ1-1, with TRBD1 as a possible D gene (5 bases). Germline assignment: CDR1 SGHRS and CDR2 YFSETQ. V gave up 7 bases and J gave up 1 base, with 14 bases separating them. The CDR3 has 14 amino acids. The CDR3 DNA reads TGCGCCAGCGGAGAGCAGGGAGGGAACACTGAAGCTTTCTTT. Protein: CASGEQGGNTEAFF.

The genes are TRBV3-1 (or the pseudogene TRBV3-2) and TRBJ2-7, with D possibly being TRBD2 (6 bases). CDR3 size: 14 residues. Between the trimmed V and J ends, which lost 5 bases and 6 bases, there was a span of 17 bases. From germline, CDR1 is LGHDT and CDR2 YNNKEL (reference sequence). The CDR3 DNA follows: TGTGCCAGCAGCGCCCGCTTCTCCGGGGGCGAGCAGTACTTC. Amino acids: CASSARFSGGEQYF.

V is TRBV12-5 and J is TRBJ1-4, with TRBD1 matching 11 bases. V trimming: 6 bases; J trimming: 8 bases; junction bases outside the gene matches: 11. CDR1 is LGHNT, CDR2 FRNRAP, per germline. This CDR3 region has 16 residues. In nucleotides, the CDR3 is TGTGCTAGTGGCCCGGGGACAGGGGGGGTTGAGGAAAAACTGTTTTTT. As protein: CASGPGTGGVEEKLFF.

V usage is TRBV6-5 and J usage is TRBJ1-4; the D gene is possibly TRBD1 (6 bases). Trimming left V 7 bases short and J 8 bases short, with 17 bases between. Germline V CDR1 and CDR2: MNHEY, SVGAGI. This CDR3 region has 14 residues. This CDR3 reads CASIPGGPGEKLFF. DNA for the CDR3: TGTGCCAGCATCCCGGGGGGGCCGGGCGAAAAACTGTTTTTT.

The rearrangement uses TRBV6-1 and TRBJ1-1; D perhaps matches TRBD1 (6 bases). Germline CDR1 MNHNS, CDR2 SASEGT. V was pared by 2 bases and J by 4 bases, with 17 bases between. CDR3 length: 16 residues. The CDR3 protein is CASSETLGGGSTEAFF. The CDR3 nucleotides read TGTGCCAGCAGTGAAACTCTCGGAGGGGGGAGCACTGAAGCTTTCTTT.

The chain has TRBV12-3 or TRBV12-4 and TRBJ1-2; D remains ambiguous. The CDR3 sequence is 13 residues long. With 6 bases removed from V and 7 bases from J, the gap between germline ends came to 15 bases. CDR3 sequence: CASSIREAVGYTF. CDR3 nucleotide sequence: TGTGCCAGCAGCATAAGGGAGGCTGTTGGCTACACCTTC.

The chain carries TRBV7-2 and TRBJ1-1; D perhaps matches TRBD1 (5 bases). The V gene's germline CDR1 is SGHTA and CDR2 FQGNSA. CDR3 length equals 15 residues. The V end lost 0 bases, the J end lost 5 bases, and 13 bases lay between the germline ends. CDR3 residues: CASSLAEGSGTEAFF. The DNA for the CDR3 is TGTGCCAGCAGCTTAGCGGAGGGGAGTGGGACTGAAGCTTTCTTT.

The gene calls are TRBV4-3 and TRBJ1-2; D may be TRBD1 (5 bases). The CDR3 consists of 13 residues. Germline CDR1 reads LGHNA; CDR2 reads YSLEER. V lost 3 bases, J lost 8 bases, and 13 bases lay in between. The CDR3 DNA reads TGCGCCAGCAGCCATACCTCGAGACAGGGCTACACCTTC. Its protein is CASSHTSRQGYTF.

Concerning this clone: Other DNA sequences in the same sample also yield this CDR3. The chain recombines TRBV5-1 with TRBJ1-1; TRBD1 agrees at 9 bases. Per the germline V gene, CDR1 is SGHRS and CDR2 is YFSETQ. The ends lost 2 bases at V and 3 bases at J; junction bases unmatched: 5. The CDR3 length is 15 residues. CDR3 DNA: TGCGCCAGCAGCTTTCGGACAGGGGCTGACACTGAAGCTTTCTTT. Translating it yields CASSFRTGADTEAFF. Full variable domain (remainder filled in from reference TRBV5-1 and TRBJ1-1): KAGVTQTPRYLIKTRGQQVTLSCSPISGHRSVSWYQQTPGQGLQFLFEYFSETQRNKGNFPGRFSGRQFSNSRSEMNVSTLELGDSALYLCASSFRTGADTEAFFGQGTRLTVV.

The table lists this clone with a few counts. This chain uses TRBV25-1 with TRBJ2-7, with D unresolved. Germline CDR1 and CDR2: MGHDK and SYGVNS. V was cut by 0 bases and J by 0 bases, with 9 bases left in between. This CDR3 has 15 residues. CDR3 in DNA: TGTGCCAGCAGTGAATACTGGGGTACCTCCTACGAGCAGTACTTC. It codes for CASSEYWGTSYEQYF.

Written as DNA, the CDR3 is TGTGCCAGCAGCTCCTCTAGAACCCGGGCGGGAGATACGCAGTATTTT. It encodes CASSSSRTRAGDTQYF. The chain combines TRBV7-2 with TRBJ2-3; a weak D match, TRBD2 (5 bases). Germline V CDR1 and CDR2: SGHTA, FQGNSA. V was trimmed by 4 bases and J by 5 bases, leaving 19 bases between them. This CDR3 contains 16 residues. Supplemented by reference TRBV7-2 and TRBJ2-3, the full variable domain reads GAGVSQSPSNKVTEKGKDVELRCDPISGHTALYWYRQSLGQGLEFLIYFQGNSAPDKSGLPSDRFSAERTGGSVSTLTIQRTQQEDSAVYLCASSSSRTRAGDTQYFGPGTRLTVL.

This sequence joins TRBV28 and TRBJ1-4, with D unresolved. The germline V and J ends were trimmed by 7 bases and 1 base, with 13 bases remaining between them. The CDR3 runs to 15 residues. Germline CDR1 and CDR2: MDHEN and SYDVKM. CDR3 bases: TGTGCCAGCACCGAACCGAGAGAAACTAATGAAAAACTGTTTTTT. As protein: CASTEPRETNEKLFF.

The V and J genes are TRBV7-4 and TRBJ1-3; no clear D. Germline CDR1 is SGHVT and CDR2 is SQSDAQ. The CDR3 is 9 residues long. The V and J ends lost 5 bases and 13 bases respectively, with 6 bases between them. CDR3 in DNA: TGTGCCAGCAGCGTCCAAATATATTTT. Protein sequence: CASSVQIYF.

This rearrangement joins TRBV7-8 to TRBJ2-1, with D maybe TRBD1 (6 bases). CDR3 size: 14 residues. Trimming shortened V by 1 base and J by 2 bases, and 6 bases separated the two germline ends. CDR1 and CDR2 from the germline V gene are SGHVS and FQNEAQ. The CDR3 DNA reads as TGTGCCAGCAGCTTAGAGGGGGCCTACAATGAGCAGTTCTTC. Amino acid sequence: CASSLEGAYNEQFF.

J is TRBJ2-7 and V is TRBV4-1; D is possibly TRBD1 (5 bases). The CDR3 spans 14 residues. CDR1 is MGHRA, CDR2 YSYEKL, per germline. Trimming took off 1 base at V and 3 bases at J, with 10 bases between the two ends. The CDR3 loop reads CASSQGGSGYEQYF. CDR3 DNA: TGCGCCAGCAGCCAAGGGGGCTCGGGCTACGAGCAGTACTTC.

The chain joins TRBV28 to TRBJ1-6; D unclear. V lost 6 bases to trimming and J lost 4 bases, with 4 bases between them. Germline CDR1 MDHEN, CDR2 SYDVKM. This CDR3 region has 12 residues. CDR3 in DNA: TGTGCCAGCAGGGATTATAATTCACCCCTCCACTTT. Protein sequence: CASRDYNSPLHF.

Written as DNA, the CDR3 is TGTGCCTGGAATGGAGGAGAGACCCAGTACTTC. Translating gives CAWNGGETQYF. The rearrangement uses TRBV30 and TRBJ2-5, with TRBD2 as a possible D gene (5 bases). CDR3 size: 11 residues. V lost 4 bases and J 4 bases, leaving 7 bases between the germline ends. Germline CDR1 and CDR2: GTSNPN and SVGIG (reference sequence).

This chain uses TRBV19 with TRBJ1-1, with D possibly being TRBD1 (6 bases). This CDR3 contains 15 residues. V lost 4 bases to trimming and J lost 2 bases, with 14 bases between them. Germline CDR1 reads LNHDA; CDR2 reads SQIVND (reference sequence). This CDR3 reads CASSNLVRGNTEAFF. CDR3 nucleotides: TGTGCCAGTAGTAATTTGGTCAGGGGTAACACTGAAGCTTTCTTT.

This clone was counted only a few times. For the CDR3, the DNA is TGCGCCAGCACGTGGGGGGGTCTGAACACTGAAGCTTTCTTT. It translates to CASTWGGLNTEAFF. The V call is TRBV10-2, the J call TRBJ1-1; tentative D call: TRBD1 (5 bases). CDR3 length: 14 amino acids. The germline V gene encodes CDR1 WSHSY and CDR2 SAAADI. Deletions cut 7 bases from V and 0 bases from J, with 12 bases between.